The text below deals with one TCR beta chain. This sample includes further DNA sequences coding for the same CDR3. This CDR3 contains 15 residues. The germline CDR1 and CDR2 sequences are LGHDT and YNNKEL (reference sequence). V lost 0 bases, J lost 3 bases, and 9 bases lay in between. The data belong to a study of blood T cell repertoires in COVID-19. As processed by the authors: Amplification of reference gene primers was used by the study to estimate nucleated cell counts. Profiling relied on immunoSEQ multiplex PCR, and the TCRdb table lists in-frame clones only, not all of them. D and trimming come from the DNA, and the V and J calls and clone size come from that table. The top ten hold roughly 15% of the sample, which has approximately 230,000 clones, approximately 90% seen once.

The chain uses TRBV3-1 (or the pseudogene TRBV3-2) and TRBJ2-1; tentative D call: TRBD1 (6 bases). The clonotype originates from a man younger than 35 who had recovered from COVID-19. Sequenced: PBMCs or T cells enriched from blood (not recorded which). The CDR3 here is CASSQDQGLYNEQFF. The CDR3 region has the DNA TGTGCCAGCAGCCAAGATCAGGGGCTCTACAATGAGCAGTTCTTC.